The clone carrying this TCR beta chain was seen a few times. The antigen remains undetermined. This entry comes from a study of T cell repertoires in cytomegalovirus infection. Study-level background: Recently identified HLA-C-restricted CMV epitopes were used, and well-studied HLA-B-restricted CMV epitopes were used as well. It was the public TCR beta signatures that indicated both CMV infection and matching HLA type.

TCRdb re-called the reads with MiXCR, one entry per CDR3 protein. The sample comprises 800,000 to 950,000 distinct CDR3 sequences, approximately 30% of which are singletons, and under 15% rests with the top ten. The V end lost 5 bases, the J end lost 8 bases, and 15 bases lay between the germline ends. The CDR3 covers 14 residues. Germline CDR1 reads MNHNY; CDR2 reads SVGAGI (reference sequence). Study conclusions and caveats: Totalled public TCR beta family frequency picked out people who carried CMV plus the relevant HLA. CMV-specific HLA-C-restricted TCR beta clonotypes dominated the ex vivo response.

Sample: cultured CD8+ T cells from PBMCs, taken from culture after CMV antigen stimulation. The TCR was taken from a human donor in good health (CMV status not recorded). Some clones in this sample may be carry-over from other donors' samples. V is TRBV6-6 and J is TRBJ1-4; D is possibly TRBD1 (6 bases). The CDR3 sequence is CASSRRTVWEKLFF. In DNA, the CDR3 is TGTGCCAGCAGTCGAAGGACAGTTTGGGAAAAACTGTTTTTT.